This passage covers 32 T cell receptor beta chains from one sample sequenced in a study of T-cell memory formation after mild COVID-19. TCRdb recomputed calls from the 5' RACE reads with MiXCR, one row per CDR3 protein. In the table there are hundreds of thousands of distinct CDR3 sequences, 15% of which are singletons. Input material: PBMCs or a T cell subset sorted from them (not recorded which). These receptors came from an adult woman who had mild COVID-19 (a few samples of this study predate the infection). Cell type and time point are not known.

In this sample, this clonotype turned up a few times. This chain uses TRBV5-1 with TRBJ2-7; D remains unclear. Trimming took off 4 bases at V and 0 bases at J, with 5 bases between the two ends. CDR1 SGHRS and CDR2 YFSETQ come from the germline V gene. The CDR3 length is 12 residues. The CDR3 coding sequence is TGCGCCAGCAGCGACCTCTCCTACGAGCAGTACTTC. Translating it yields CASSDLSYEQYF.

The table lists this clonotype with a few counts. The V gene is TRBV28, the J gene TRBJ2-7; 7 bases match TRBD1. Germline assignment: CDR1 MDHEN and CDR2 SYDVKM. The length of the CDR3 is 15 residues. V was clipped by 8 bases and J by 2 bases; unmatched bases: 12. The CDR3 bases are TGTGCCAGCGTTGCCTCGACAGGGTCGGCCTACGAGCAGTACTTC. This sequence encodes CASVASTGSAYEQYF.

This rearrangement joins TRBV7-2 to TRBJ1-1, with a weak D call TRBD1 (6 bases). CDR3 length equals 14 residues. Germline CDR1 reads SGHTA; CDR2 reads FQGNSA. With 2 bases removed from V and 1 base from J, the gap between germline ends came to 8 bases. In nucleotides, the CDR3 is TGTGCCAGCAGCTTAATGGGACAGAACACTGAAGCTTTCTTT. Translation: CASSLMGQNTEAFF.

The chain carries TRBV20-1 and TRBJ2-2; 13 bases fit TRBD2. The germline V gene encodes CDR1 DFQATT and CDR2 SNEGSKA (reference sequence). J was trimmed by 8 bases and V by 6 bases; bases with no gene match: 6. The CDR3 loop spans 14 amino acids. The CDR3 here is CSARGLAGSGELFF. The CDR3 DNA is TGCAGTGCGAGGGGACTAGCGGGGAGTGGGGAGCTGTTTTTT.

This clonotype was detected only a few times. V and J are TRBV20-1 and TRBJ2-1; the match to TRBD2 covers 8 bases. The CDR3 is 15 residues long. V gave up 3 bases and J gave up 7 bases; unmatched junction bases: 11. In germline, CDR1 is DFQATT, CDR2 SNEGSKA (reference sequence). DNA for the CDR3: TGCAGTGCTAGGTCAGGCAGCGGGAGAGGGAATGAGCAGTTCTTC. Protein sequence: CSARSGSGRGNEQFF.

This chain uses TRBV10-3 with TRBJ1-5; the D gene is possibly TRBD1 (5 bases). The CDR3 is made up of 13 amino acids. Trimming removed 11 bases from V and 0 bases from J, with 11 bases in between. From germline, CDR1 is ENHRY and CDR2 SYGVKD. The CDR3 sequence is CASQDSSNQPQHF. CDR3 sequence (DNA): TGTGCCTCGCAAGACAGTAGCAATCAGCCCCAGCATTTT.

This sequence joins TRBV5-5 and TRBJ1-5; D may be TRBD1 (6 bases). V was pared by 4 bases and J by 6 bases, with 11 bases between. The CDR3 runs to 13 residues. The germline V gene encodes CDR1 SGHKS and CDR2 YYEKEE (reference sequence). The CDR3 here is CASSRGSSQPQHF. CDR3 nucleotide sequence: TGTGCCAGCAGCAGGGGGTCGAGTCAGCCCCAGCATTTT.

The chain couples TRBV5-4 to TRBJ2-7; weak D call: TRBD1 (6 bases). V lost 4 bases to trimming and J lost 3 bases, with 14 bases between them. This CDR3 comprises 14 residues. Germline V gives CDR1 SGHNT, CDR2 YYREEE (reference sequence). DNA for the CDR3: TGTGCCAGCAGCCCGTCACAGGGTCTCTACGAGCAGTACTTC. It is translated as CASSPSQGLYEQYF. Drawing the rest from reference TRBV5-4 and TRBJ2-7, the complete variable domain is ETGVTQSPTHLIKTRGQQVTLRCSSQSGHNTVSWYQQALGQGPQFIFQYYREEENGRGNFPPRFSGLQFPNYSSELNVNALELDDSALYLCASSPSQGLYEQYFGPGTRLTVT.

This rearrangement joins TRBV6-6 to TRBJ2-7; tentatively, D is TRBD2 (5 bases). Deletions cut 0 bases from V and 5 bases from J, with 14 bases between. This CDR3 contains 15 residues. CDR1 and CDR2 (germline): MNHNY, SVGAGI (reference sequence). This CDR3 is CASSYSRAVTDEQYF. In DNA form, the CDR3 reads TGTGCCAGCAGTTACTCGAGGGCAGTCACGGACGAGCAGTACTTC.

J is TRBJ1-6 and V is TRBV15; D is uncertain. V lost 0 bases to trimming and J lost 6 bases, with 6 bases between them. Germline V CDR1 and CDR2: LNHNV, YYDKDF (reference sequence). CDR3 size: 14 residues. The CDR3: CATSRDLRNSPLHF. Written as DNA, the CDR3 is TGTGCCACCAGCAGAGATCTGCGTAATTCACCCCTCCACTTT.

V is TRBV5-4 and J is TRBJ2-3; TRBD2 aligns across 13 bases. Trimming took 4 bases from V and 1 from J; bases not matched to a gene: 3. The germline V gene has CDR1 SGHNT and CDR2 YYREEE (reference sequence). The CDR3 spans 16 residues. The CDR3 sequence is CASSRTSGGGTDTQYF. The CDR3 DNA is TGTGCCAGCAGCCGGACTAGCGGGGGTGGCACAGATACGCAGTATTTT. Full variable domain (missing parts from reference TRBV5-4 and TRBJ2-3): ETGVTQSPTHLIKTRGQQVTLRCSSQSGHNTVSWYQQALGQGPQFIFQYYREEENGRGNFPPRFSGLQFPNYSSELNVNALELDDSALYLCASSRTSGGGTDTQYFGPGTRLTVL.

This clonotype was recorded many times. This chain connects TRBV29-1 to TRBJ2-1; TRBD2 agrees at 14 bases. J lost 7 bases, V lost 4 bases, and 9 bases had no gene match. CDR1 is SQVTM and CDR2 is ANQGSEA in the germline V gene. CDR3 length: 16 amino acids. CDR3 protein: CSVAGTSGSLRNEQFF. The CDR3 nucleotides read TGCAGCGTTGCCGGGACTAGCGGGAGTTTGAGAAATGAGCAGTTCTTC.

This clonotype has only a few counts. The chain is built from TRBV5-1 and TRBJ2-1; 9 nucleotides agree with TRBD1. Germline values: CDR1 SGHRS, CDR2 YFSETQ. V shed 2 bases and J 7 bases; nucleotides not matched to a gene: 10. CDR3 length: 16 amino acids. This chain's CDR3 is CASSFTGGQGGNEQFF. As DNA, the CDR3 is TGCGCCAGCAGCTTCACCGGGGGACAGGGCGGAAATGAGCAGTTCTTC.

The chain joins TRBV2 to TRBJ2-7; D not certain. V dropped 7 bases and J dropped 2 bases, with 15 bases sitting between them. This CDR3 is 14 amino acids long. Germline V gene data show CDR1 as SNHLY and CDR2 as FYNNEI. The CDR3 spells CASTQEGGPYEQYF. CDR3 sequence (DNA): TGTGCCAGCACCCAAGAAGGCGGACCCTACGAGCAGTACTTC.

The rearrangement joins TRBV6-1 to TRBJ2-3; 7 nucleotides align to TRBD2. The CDR3 contains 15 residues. J gave up 1 base and V 2 bases, and 3 bases lay outside the gene matches. CDR1 MNHNS and CDR2 SASEGT come from the germline V gene. As DNA, the CDR3 is TGTGCCAGCAGTGAACGGGGGAGGGGCACAGATACGCAGTATTTT. Amino acid sequence: CASSERGRGTDTQYF.

The rearrangement joins TRBV2 to TRBJ2-3; tentatively, D is TRBD1 (6 bases). Deletions cut 7 bases from V and 6 bases from J, with 20 bases between. From germline, CDR1 is SNHLY and CDR2 FYNNEI. The CDR3 is 15 amino acids. CDR3 nucleotide sequence: TGTGCCAGCAACCCTCAGGGGACACTAGGGGATACGCAGTATTTT. Translation: CASNPQGTLGDTQYF.

The chain couples TRBV30 to TRBJ1-6; the match to TRBD1 covers 8 bases. Germline V CDR1 and CDR2: GTSNPN, SVGIG (reference sequence). CDR3 length: 16 residues. J lost 4 bases, V lost 5 bases, and 10 bases had no gene match. Here the CDR3 DNA reads TGTGCCTGGGGGAGTCGGACAGGGCCATATAATTCACCCCTCCACTTT. Translation gives CAWGSRTGPYNSPLHF.

The CDR3 DNA sequence: TGTGCCAGCAGCTTCAGAGGACTCAAAGGTGGCTACACCTTC. Translating gives CASSFRGLKGGYTF. V is TRBV6-5 and J is TRBJ1-2, with D uncertain. The CDR3 covers 14 residues. Per the germline V gene, CDR1 is MNHEY and CDR2 is SVGAGI. With 6 bases removed from V and 7 bases from J, the gap between germline ends came to 18 bases.

The gene calls are TRBV30 and TRBJ2-5; D possibly matches TRBD1 or TRBD2 (6 bases each). The CDR3 is 13 amino acids. Germline V gene sequence: CDR1 GTSNPN, CDR2 SVGIG (reference sequence). Trimming stripped 5 bases from V and 0 bases from J, with 10 bases between. The DNA of the CDR3 is TGTGCCTGGGGACGGGGGCACCAAGAGACCCAGTACTTC. This codes for CAWGRGHQETQYF.

This clonotype was seen only a few times. V and J are TRBV29-1 and TRBJ2-1; 7 bases align to TRBD2. After removal of 6 bases from V and 8 bases from J, the junction contained 7 bases not matched to a gene. Germline V gene lookup returns CDR1 SQVTM and CDR2 ANQGSEA. The CDR3 runs 12 residues. This CDR3 reads CSVKGSGYEQFF. DNA for the CDR3: TGCAGCGTGAAAGGTAGCGGGTATGAGCAGTTCTTC.

Here the CDR3 DNA reads TGTGCCAGCAGCTTAGAGGGGCCTACCCCGATTGCCACAGATACGCAGTATTTT. It encodes CASSLEGPTPIATDTQYF. The gene calls are TRBV7-2 and TRBJ2-3; the D gene is possibly TRBD1 (5 bases). Germline CDR1 and CDR2: SGHTA and FQGNSA. V was shortened by 1 base and J by 2 bases, with 19 bases between the two germline ends. The CDR3 has 18 amino acids.

This clonotype came up many times. The genes are TRBV12-3 or TRBV12-4 and TRBJ2-5, with 9 bases aligning to TRBD2. The V gene end was trimmed by 2 bases and the J gene end by 5 bases; junction bases not matched to a gene: 9. The CDR3 totals 16 residues. CDR3 loop: CASSLWGGGAVETQYF. The CDR3 nucleotides are TGTGCCAGCAGTTTATGGGGCGGGGGGGCCGTGGAGACCCAGTACTTC.

The chain uses TRBV2 and TRBJ2-2; 8 bases fit TRBD1. CDR3 length: 16 amino acids. Unmatched junction bases numbered 15, after V lost 8 bases and J lost 7 bases. The germline V gene has CDR1 SNHLY and CDR2 FYNNEI. CDR3 coding DNA: TGTGCCAGCGCCCATCGGCGGACAGGGTTTAACGGGGAGCTGTTTTTT. It translates to CASAHRRTGFNGELFF.

The rearrangement joins TRBV5-6 to TRBJ2-7; D not certain. V lost 2 bases and J lost 2, with 8 bases in between. CDR3 size: 13 residues. Germline V gene data show CDR1 as SGHDT and CDR2 as YYEEEE. CDR3 coding DNA: TGTGCCAGCAGCTTCCCGCGCACCTACGAGCAGTACTTC. As protein: CASSFPRTYEQYF. Full variable domain (rest looked up from reference TRBV5-6 and TRBJ2-7): DAGVTQSPTHLIKTRGQQVTLRCSPKSGHDTVSWYQQALGQGPQFIFQYYEEEERQRGNFPDRFSGHQFPNYSSELNVNALLLGDSALYLCASSFPRTYEQYFGPGTRLTVT.

The J gene is TRBJ1-2, the V gene TRBV29-1; the D is unclear. CDR1 is SQVTM and CDR2 is ANQGSEA in the germline V gene. CDR3 length: 10 amino acids. Trimming left V 1 base short and J 9 bases short, with 6 bases between. CDR3 in amino acids: CSVEVESYTF. For the CDR3, the DNA is TGCAGCGTTGAAGTGGAGAGCTACACCTTC. Looking up the rest from reference TRBV29-1 and TRBJ1-2 gives the full variable domain: SAVISQKPSRDICQRGTSLTIQCQVDSQVTMMFWYRQQPGQSLTLIATANQGSEATYESGFVIDKFPISRPNLTFSTLTVSNMSPEDSSIYLCSVEVESYTFGSGTRLTVV.

This clonotype was recorded at least ten times. The V call is TRBV6-5, the J call TRBJ2-3; D perhaps matches TRBD1 (5 bases). Germline V gene data show CDR1 as MNHEY and CDR2 as SVGAGI. The CDR3 sequence is 16 residues long. Deletions cut 5 bases from V and 5 bases from J, with 20 bases between. The CDR3 region is CASSQTGFPRVDTQYF. In DNA form, the CDR3 reads TGTGCCAGCAGTCAAACAGGCTTTCCTCGGGTAGATACGCAGTATTTT.

The chain has TRBV7-9 and TRBJ2-7; TRBD2 matches at 8 bases. Germline V gene data show CDR1 as SEHNR and CDR2 as FQNEAQ (reference sequence). J was trimmed by 2 bases and V by 0 bases; bases with no gene match: 6. This CDR3 region has 16 residues. The CDR3 sequence is CASSLARGAGAYEQYF. The CDR3 DNA reads as TGTGCCAGCAGCTTAGCGCGGGGAGCGGGGGCCTACGAGCAGTACTTC.

This clonotype has more than one count but fewer than ten. The chain has TRBV7-9 and TRBJ2-1; 12 bases are shared with TRBD2. The ends lost 4 bases at V and 8 bases at J; junction bases unmatched: 9. The CDR3 is 16 amino acids. Germline V gives CDR1 SEHNR, CDR2 FQNEAQ (reference sequence). The CDR3 sequence is CASSSSGLAGRDEQFF. CDR3 DNA sequence: TGTGCCAGCAGCTCAAGCGGACTAGCGGGACGAGATGAGCAGTTCTTC.

The chain combines TRBV20-1 with TRBJ1-5; tentative D call: TRBD1 (6 bases). This CDR3 has 13 residues. CDR1 and CDR2 from the germline V gene are DFQATT and SNEGSKA (reference sequence). Deletions cut 7 bases from V and 4 bases from J, with 14 bases between. This CDR3 is CSGYKGGNQPQHF. CDR3 bases: TGCAGTGGGTACAAGGGGGGAAATCAGCCCCAGCATTTT.

Only a few counts were recorded for this clonotype. The chain is built from TRBV5-6 and TRBJ1-2; 9 bases line up with TRBD1. This CDR3 has 16 residues. After removal of 4 bases from V and 2 bases from J, the junction contained 9 bases not matched to a gene. Germline assignment: CDR1 SGHDT and CDR2 YYEEEE. The chain's CDR3 is CASSRDRGTGNYGYTF. Written as DNA, the CDR3 is TGTGCCAGCAGCCGCGATAGGGGGACAGGGAACTATGGCTACACCTTC.

The rearrangement joins TRBV5-1 to TRBJ1-2, with D perhaps matching TRBD1 (5 bases). Germline V gene lookup returns CDR1 SGHRS and CDR2 YFSETQ. Trimming left V 3 bases short and J 3 bases short, with 15 bases between. This CDR3 region has 15 residues. In nucleotides, the CDR3 is TGCGCCAGCAGCTCTTTGATGGGAGGGGACTATGGCTACACCTTC. This encodes CASSSLMGGDYGYTF.

In its sample, this clonotype was seen a few times. The chain links TRBV7-2 to TRBJ1-2, with D tentatively TRBD1 (6 bases). CDR3 size: 14 residues. Germline CDR1 and CDR2: SGHTA and FQGNSA. Trimming took 1 base from V and 2 from J, leaving 8 bases between them. The CDR3 coding sequence is TGTGCCAGCAGCTTAGAACAGGGCAACTATGGCTACACCTTC. Encoded protein: CASSLEQGNYGYTF.